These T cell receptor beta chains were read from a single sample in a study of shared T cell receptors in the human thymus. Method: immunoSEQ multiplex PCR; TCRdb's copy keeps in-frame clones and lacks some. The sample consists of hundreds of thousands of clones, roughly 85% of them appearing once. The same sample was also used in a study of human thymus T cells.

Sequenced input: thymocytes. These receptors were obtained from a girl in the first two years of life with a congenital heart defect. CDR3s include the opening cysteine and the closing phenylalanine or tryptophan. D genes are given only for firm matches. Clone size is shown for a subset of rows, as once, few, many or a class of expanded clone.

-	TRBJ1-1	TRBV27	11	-	TGTGCCAGCAGTTACAAGATGGAAGCTTTCTTT	CASSYKMEAFF
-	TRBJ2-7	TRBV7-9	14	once	TGTGCCAGCAGCATCCTAGAGTTGTCCTACGAGCAGTACTTC	CASSILELSYEQYF
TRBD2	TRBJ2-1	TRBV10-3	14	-	TGTGCCATCAGCAGCGGGGGGGCATTAAATGAGCAGTTCTTC	CAISSGGALNEQFF
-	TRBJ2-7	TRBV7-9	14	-	TGTGCCAGCAGCTTAAGCGAGAAGTTCTACGAGCAGTACTTC	CASSLSEKFYEQYF
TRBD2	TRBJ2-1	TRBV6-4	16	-	TGTGCCAGCAGTGACTGGGAGACTAGCGTCGCCAATGAGCAGTTCTTC	CASSDWETSVANEQFF
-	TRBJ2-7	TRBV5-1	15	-	TGCGCCAGCAGCTTGAACGGACAGAGCTCCTACGAGCAGTACTTC	CASSLNGQSSYEQYF
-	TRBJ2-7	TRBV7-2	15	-	TGTGCCAGCAGCTTAGGCGGCACGCGCTCCTACGAGCAGTACTTC	CASSLGGTRSYEQYF
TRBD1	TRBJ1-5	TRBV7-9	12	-	TGTGCCAGCTCCATTAACAGGGGTTCCCAGCATTTT	CASSINRGSQHF
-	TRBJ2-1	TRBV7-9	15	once	TGTGCCAGCAGCTGGGGGCGGAGCTCCTACAATGAGCAGTTCTTC	CASSWGRSSYNEQFF
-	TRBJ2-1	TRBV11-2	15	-	TGTGCCAGCAGCTTTCAGGGGATGGGCAACAATGAGCAGTTCTTC	CASSFQGMGNNEQFF
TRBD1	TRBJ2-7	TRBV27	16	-	TGTGCCAGCAGTTTTCCCCGACAGGGTGTTGGCTACGAGCAGTACTTC	CASSFPRQGVGYEQYF
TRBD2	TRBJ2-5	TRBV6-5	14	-	TGTGCCAGCAGTTCTTTAGCGGGGGAAGAGACCCAGTACTTC	CASSSLAGEETQYF
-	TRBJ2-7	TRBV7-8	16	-	TGTGCCAGCAGCTTGGGGGGTCTAGCTGTCTCCTACGAGCAGTACTTC	CASSLGGLAVSYEQYF
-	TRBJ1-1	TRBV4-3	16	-	TGCGCCAGCAGCCAAGATTTGCGAGCGTTTTACACTGAAGCTTTCTTT	CASSQDLRAFYTEAFF
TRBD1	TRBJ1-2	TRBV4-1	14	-	TGCGCCAGCAGCAACATTGAGGGGGCGGGGGGCTACACCTTC	CASSNIEGAGGYTF
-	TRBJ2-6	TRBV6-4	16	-	TGTGCCAGCAGTGAGGAGACGCGCTCTGGGGCCAACGTCCTGACTTTC	CASSEETRSGANVLTF
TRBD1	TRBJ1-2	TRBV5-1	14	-	TGCGCCAGCAGCTTGGAGGGGACAGGGAGGGTCTACACCTTC	CASSLEGTGRVYTF
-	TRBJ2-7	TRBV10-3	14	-	TGTGCCATCAGTCCAGGGTGTAGAGCCTACGAGCAGTACTTC	CAISPGCRAYEQYF
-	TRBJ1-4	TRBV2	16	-	TGTGCCAGCAGTGAGGGACACCTTGGGGCTAATGAAAAACTGTTTTTT	CASSEGHLGANEKLFF
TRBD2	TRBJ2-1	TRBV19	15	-	TGTGCCAGTAGGGTAGTGGGGACTAGCCCCAATGAGCAGTTCTTC	CASRVVGTSPNEQFF
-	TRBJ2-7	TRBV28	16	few	TGTGCCAGCGGCCTTCAAGGGGACACCAAAGCCTACGAGCAGTACTTC	CASGLQGDTKAYEQYF
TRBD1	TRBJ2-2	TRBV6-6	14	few	TGTGCCAGCAGCCCCGGACAGGACACCGGGGAGCTGTTTTTT	CASSPGQDTGELFF
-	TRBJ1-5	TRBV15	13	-	TGTGCCACCAGCAGAATACAGGGCCAGCCCCAGCATTTT	CATSRIQGQPQHF
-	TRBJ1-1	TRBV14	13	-	TGTGCCAGCAGCCAAGAGTCGGGTAGGGAAGCTTTCTTT	CASSQESGREAFF
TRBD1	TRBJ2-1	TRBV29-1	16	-	TGCAGCGTTGTAGACGGGACAGGGGGGGGAATCAATGAGCAGTTCTTC	CSVVDGTGGGINEQFF
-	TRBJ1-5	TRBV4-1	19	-	TGCGCCAGCAGCCAAGTTGTCGGCGGATTTGGACAGTTCAATCAGCCCCAGCATTTT	CASSQVVGGFGQFNQPQHF
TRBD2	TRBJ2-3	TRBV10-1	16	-	TGCGCCAGCTCCGGACTAGCGGGGACCAACACAGATACGCAGTATTTT	CASSGLAGTNTDTQYF
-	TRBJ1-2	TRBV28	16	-	TGTGCCAGCAGTTTATGCACAGCGCACCACGACGGGGACTACACCTTC	CASSLCTAHHDGDYTF
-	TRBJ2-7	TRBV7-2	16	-	TGTGCCAGCAGCTTAGTTATGGGGGGGCTTGGCTACGAGCAGTACTTC	CASSLVMGGLGYEQYF
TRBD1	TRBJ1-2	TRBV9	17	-	TGTGCCAGCAGCCACGCTAGATTGACAGGGGGCTGGTATGGCTACACCTTC	CASSHARLTGGWYGYTF